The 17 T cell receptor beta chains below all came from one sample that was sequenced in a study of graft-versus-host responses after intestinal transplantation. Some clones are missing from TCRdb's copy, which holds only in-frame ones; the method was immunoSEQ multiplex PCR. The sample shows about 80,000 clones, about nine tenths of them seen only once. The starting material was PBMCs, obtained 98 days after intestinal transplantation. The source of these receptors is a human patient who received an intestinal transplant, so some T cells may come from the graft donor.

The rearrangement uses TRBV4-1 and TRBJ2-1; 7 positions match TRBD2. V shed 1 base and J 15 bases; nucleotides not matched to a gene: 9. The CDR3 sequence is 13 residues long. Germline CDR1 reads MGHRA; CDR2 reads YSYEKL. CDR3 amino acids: CASSQVVGGGRFF. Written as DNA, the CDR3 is TGCGCCAGCAGCCAAGTAGTCGGGGGAGGGCGGTTCTTC.

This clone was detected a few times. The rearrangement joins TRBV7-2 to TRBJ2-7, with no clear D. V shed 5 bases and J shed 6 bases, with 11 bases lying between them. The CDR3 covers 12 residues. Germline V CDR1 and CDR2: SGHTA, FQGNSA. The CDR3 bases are TGTGCCAGCAGCCGAAGACGCGGCGAGCAGTACTTC. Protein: CASSRRRGEQYF.

The CDR3 here is CASSDGSSVGGYTF. CDR3 sequence (DNA): TGTGCCAGCAGTGACGGTAGCAGCGTGGGGGGCTACACCTTC. The chain carries TRBV2 and TRBJ1-2, with D unresolved. V was trimmed by 3 bases and J by 8 bases, leaving 16 bases between them. The CDR3 contains 14 residues. CDR1 and CDR2 from the germline V gene are SNHLY and FYNNEI.

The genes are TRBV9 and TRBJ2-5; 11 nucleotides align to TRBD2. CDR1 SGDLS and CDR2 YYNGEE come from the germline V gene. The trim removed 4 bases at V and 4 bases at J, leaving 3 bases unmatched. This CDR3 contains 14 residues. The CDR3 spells CASSLGTSGETQYF. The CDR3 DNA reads TGTGCCAGCAGCTTAGGGACTAGCGGAGAGACCCAGTACTTC.

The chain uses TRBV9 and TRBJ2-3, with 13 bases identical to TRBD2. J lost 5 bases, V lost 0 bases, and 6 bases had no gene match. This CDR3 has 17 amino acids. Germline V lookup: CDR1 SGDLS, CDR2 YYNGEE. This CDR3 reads CASSVGTSGSGVDTQYF. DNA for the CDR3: TGTGCCAGCAGCGTAGGGACTAGCGGGAGCGGGGTAGATACGCAGTATTTT.

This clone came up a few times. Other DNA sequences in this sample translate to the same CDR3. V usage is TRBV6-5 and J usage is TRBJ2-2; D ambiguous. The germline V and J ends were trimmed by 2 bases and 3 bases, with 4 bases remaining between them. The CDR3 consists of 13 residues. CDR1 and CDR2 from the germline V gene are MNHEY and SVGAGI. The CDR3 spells CASSYGDTGELFF. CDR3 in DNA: TGTGCCAGCAGTTACGGCGACACCGGGGAGCTGTTTTTT.

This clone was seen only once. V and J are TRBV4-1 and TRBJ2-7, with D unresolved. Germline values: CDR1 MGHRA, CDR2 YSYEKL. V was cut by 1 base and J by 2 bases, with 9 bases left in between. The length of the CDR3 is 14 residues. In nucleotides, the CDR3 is TGCGCCAGCAGCCAAGCGGCAGGTACCTACGAGCAGTACTTC. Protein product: CASSQAAGTYEQYF.

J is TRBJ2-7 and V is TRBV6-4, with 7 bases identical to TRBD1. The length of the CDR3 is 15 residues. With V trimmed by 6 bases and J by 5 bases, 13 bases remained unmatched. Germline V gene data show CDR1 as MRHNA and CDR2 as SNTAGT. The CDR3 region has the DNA TGTGCCAGCAGCTTCGAACAGGGGCCGGGGAACGAGCAGTACTTC. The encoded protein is CASSFEQGPGNEQYF.

The CDR3 loop reads CASSFSPALHDTQYF. CDR3 nucleotide sequence: TGTGCCAGCAGTTTCTCACCAGCCCTCCACGATACGCAGTATTTT. The chain carries TRBV27 and TRBJ2-3; D not certain. The CDR3 extends over 15 amino acids. V gave up 3 bases and J gave up 6 bases, with 16 bases separating them. The V gene's germline CDR1 is MNHEY and CDR2 SMNVEV (reference sequence).

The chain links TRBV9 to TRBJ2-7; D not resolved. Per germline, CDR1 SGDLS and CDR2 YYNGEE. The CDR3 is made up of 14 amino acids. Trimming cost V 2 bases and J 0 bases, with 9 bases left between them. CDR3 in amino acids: CASSVDSSSYEQYF. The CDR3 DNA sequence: TGTGCCAGCAGCGTCGACTCGAGCTCCTACGAGCAGTACTTC.

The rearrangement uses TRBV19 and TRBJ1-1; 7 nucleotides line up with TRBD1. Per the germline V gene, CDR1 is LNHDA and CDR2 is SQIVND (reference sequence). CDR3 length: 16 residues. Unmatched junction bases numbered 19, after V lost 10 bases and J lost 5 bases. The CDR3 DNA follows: TGTGCCACTCCGCCGAGGGGGCCCCCTATGAGAACTGAAGCTTTCTTT. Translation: CATPPRGPPMRTEAFF.

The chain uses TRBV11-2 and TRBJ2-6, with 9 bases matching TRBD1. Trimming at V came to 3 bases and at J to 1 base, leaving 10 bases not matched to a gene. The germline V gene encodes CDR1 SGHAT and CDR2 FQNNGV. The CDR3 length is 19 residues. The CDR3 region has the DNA TGTGCCAGCAGCTTGCTCCGGGACAGGGTAAGATCTGGGGCCAACGTCCTGACTTTC. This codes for CASSLLRDRVRSGANVLTF. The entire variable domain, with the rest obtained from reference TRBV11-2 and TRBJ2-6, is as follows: EAGVAQSPRYKIIEKRQSVAFWCNPISGHATLYWYQQILGQGPKLLIQFQNNGVVDDSQLPKDRFSAERLKGVDSTLKIQPAKLEDSAVYLCASSLLRDRVRSGANVLTFGAGSRLTVL.

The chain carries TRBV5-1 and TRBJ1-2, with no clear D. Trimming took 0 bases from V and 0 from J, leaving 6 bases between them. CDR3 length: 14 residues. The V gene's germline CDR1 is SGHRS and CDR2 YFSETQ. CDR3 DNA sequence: TGCGCCAGCAGCTTGGGGTCGGCTAACTATGGCTACACCTTC. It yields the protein CASSLGSANYGYTF. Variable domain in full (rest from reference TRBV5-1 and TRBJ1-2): KAGVTQTPRYLIKTRGQQVTLSCSPISGHRSVSWYQQTPGQGLQFLFEYFSETQRNKGNFPGRFSGRQFSNSRSEMNVSTLELGDSALYLCASSLGSANYGYTFGSGTRLTVV.

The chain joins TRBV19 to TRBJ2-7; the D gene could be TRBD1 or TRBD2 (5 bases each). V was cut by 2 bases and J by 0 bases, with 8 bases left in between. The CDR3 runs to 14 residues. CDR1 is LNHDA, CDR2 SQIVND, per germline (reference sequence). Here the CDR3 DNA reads TGTGCCAGTAGTATAAGGGACGGCTCCTACGAGCAGTACTTC. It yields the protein CASSIRDGSYEQYF.

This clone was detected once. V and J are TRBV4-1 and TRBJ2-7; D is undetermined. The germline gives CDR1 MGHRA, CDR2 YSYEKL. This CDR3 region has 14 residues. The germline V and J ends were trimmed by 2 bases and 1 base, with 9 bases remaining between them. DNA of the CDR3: TGCGCCAGCAGCCAACTTTGGGAATCCTACGAGCAGTACTTC. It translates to CASSQLWESYEQYF.

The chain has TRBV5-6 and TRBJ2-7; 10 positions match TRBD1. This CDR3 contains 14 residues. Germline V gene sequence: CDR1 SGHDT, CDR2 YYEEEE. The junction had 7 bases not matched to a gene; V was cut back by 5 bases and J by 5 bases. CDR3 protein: CASRRQGALHEQYF. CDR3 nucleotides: TGTGCCAGCAGGAGACAGGGGGCGTTGCACGAGCAGTACTTC. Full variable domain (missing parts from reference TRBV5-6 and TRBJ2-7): DAGVTQSPTHLIKTRGQQVTLRCSPKSGHDTVSWYQQALGQGPQFIFQYYEEEERQRGNFPDRFSGHQFPNYSSELNVNALLLGDSALYLCASRRQGALHEQYFGPGTRLTVT.

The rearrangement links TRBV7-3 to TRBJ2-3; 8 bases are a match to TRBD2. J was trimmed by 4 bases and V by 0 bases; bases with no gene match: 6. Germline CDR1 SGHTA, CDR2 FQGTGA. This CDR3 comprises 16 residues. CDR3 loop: CASSLTRSGSSDTQYF. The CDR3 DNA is TGTGCCAGCAGCTTAACGCGGAGCGGGAGTTCAGATACGCAGTATTTT.